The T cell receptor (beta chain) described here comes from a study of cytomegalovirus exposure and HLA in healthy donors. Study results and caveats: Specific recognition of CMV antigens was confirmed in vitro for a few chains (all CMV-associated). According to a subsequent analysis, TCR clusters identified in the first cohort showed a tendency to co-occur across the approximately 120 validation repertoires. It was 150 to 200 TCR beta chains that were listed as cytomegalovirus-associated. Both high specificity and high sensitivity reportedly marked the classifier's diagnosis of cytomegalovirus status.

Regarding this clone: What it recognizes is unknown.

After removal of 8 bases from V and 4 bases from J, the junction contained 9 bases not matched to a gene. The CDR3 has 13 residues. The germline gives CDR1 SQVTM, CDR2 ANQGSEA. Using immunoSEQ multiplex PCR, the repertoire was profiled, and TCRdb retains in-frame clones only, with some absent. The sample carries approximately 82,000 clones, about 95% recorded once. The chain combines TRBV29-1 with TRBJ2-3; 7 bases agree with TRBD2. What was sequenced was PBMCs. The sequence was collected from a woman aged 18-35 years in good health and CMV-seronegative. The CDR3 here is CSILRGSPDTQYF. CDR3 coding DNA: TGCAGCATCTTGCGGGGGAGCCCAGATACGCAGTATTTT.